The clone carrying this T cell receptor beta chain was seen a few times. Its target is not known. PCR amplification relied on 60 Vbeta primers (plus 13 Jbeta primers). Sequencing used immunoSEQ multiplex PCR; TCRdb keeps in-frame clones, though not all of them. This table has under 150,000 clones, about 79% appearing once. These data belong to a study of cytomegalovirus exposure and HLA in healthy donors. On the study more broadly: From 170 million or so T cells, an earlier analysis saw 110 million or so unique TCR beta sequences. Some 91 million unique TCRs from HLA-typed donors were held in an early release of data. General study results and limits: The study put 150 or so TCR beta chains on its list as cytomegalovirus-associated. Productive status was seen about 90% or about 30% of the time for most TCR beta V segments in an earlier analysis.

CDR1 is MNHEY and CDR2 is SVGAGI in the germline V gene. Trimming removed 4 bases at V and 9 bases at J, with 13 bases between. The CDR3 runs 12 residues. This clonotype was sampled from a man aged 25 to 45 in good health and CMV-seropositive. Material: PBMCs. This chain joins TRBV6-5 and TRBJ2-7; possible D gene TRBD2, 6 bases. The CDR3 sequence: CASSSQGGGQYF. DNA of the CDR3: TGTGCCAGCAGTTCCCAGGGAGGCGGGCAGTACTTC.